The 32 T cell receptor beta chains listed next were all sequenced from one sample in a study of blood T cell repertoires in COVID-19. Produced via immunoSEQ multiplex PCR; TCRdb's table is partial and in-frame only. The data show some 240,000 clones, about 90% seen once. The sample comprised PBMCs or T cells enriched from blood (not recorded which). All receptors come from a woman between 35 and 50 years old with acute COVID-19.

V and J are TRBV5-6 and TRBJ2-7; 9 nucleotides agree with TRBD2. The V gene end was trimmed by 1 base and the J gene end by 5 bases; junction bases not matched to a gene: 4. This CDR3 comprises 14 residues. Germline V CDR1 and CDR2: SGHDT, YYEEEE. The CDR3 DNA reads TGTGCCAGCAGCTTGACTAGCGGGTTCAACGAGCAGTACTTC. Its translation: CASSLTSGFNEQYF.

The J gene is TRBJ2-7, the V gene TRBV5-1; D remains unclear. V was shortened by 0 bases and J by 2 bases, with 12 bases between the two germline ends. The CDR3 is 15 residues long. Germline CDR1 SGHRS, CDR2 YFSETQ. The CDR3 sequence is CASSLDPSSAYEQYF. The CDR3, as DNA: TGCGCCAGCAGCTTGGATCCGAGCTCTGCCTACGAGCAGTACTTC. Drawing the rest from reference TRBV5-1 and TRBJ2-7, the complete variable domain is KAGVTQTPRYLIKTRGQQVTLSCSPISGHRSVSWYQQTPGQGLQFLFEYFSETQRNKGNFPGRFSGRQFSNSRSEMNVSTLELGDSALYLCASSLDPSSAYEQYFGPGTRLTVT.

The CDR3 spells CASSLFGAQETQYF. For the CDR3, the DNA is TGTGCCAGCAGCTTGTTTGGAGCGCAAGAGACCCAGTACTTC. The chain couples TRBV5-4 to TRBJ2-5; D unclear. From germline, CDR1 is SGHNT and CDR2 YYREEE (reference sequence). The V gene lost 1 base and the J gene lost 2 bases, with 9 bases spanning the gap. There are 14 residues in the CDR3.

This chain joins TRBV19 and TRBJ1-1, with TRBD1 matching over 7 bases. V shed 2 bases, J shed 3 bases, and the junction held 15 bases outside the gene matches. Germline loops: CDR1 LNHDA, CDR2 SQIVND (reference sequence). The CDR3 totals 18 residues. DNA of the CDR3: TGTGCCAGTAGTATATCCCGGGAAAGGGGGCGAGAGGACACTGAAGCTTTCTTT. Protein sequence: CASSISRERGREDTEAFF.

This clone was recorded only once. CDR3 coding DNA: TGCGCCAGCAGCTGGGTTGGTGGGAGTGACGATGAGCAGTTCTTC. Its translation: CASSWVGGSDDEQFF. The V call is TRBV5-1, the J call TRBJ2-1; tentatively, D is TRBD2 (5 bases). Per the germline V gene, CDR1 is SGHRS and CDR2 is YFSETQ. The CDR3 extends over 15 amino acids. Between the trimmed V and J ends, which lost 3 bases and 8 bases, there was a span of 18 bases.

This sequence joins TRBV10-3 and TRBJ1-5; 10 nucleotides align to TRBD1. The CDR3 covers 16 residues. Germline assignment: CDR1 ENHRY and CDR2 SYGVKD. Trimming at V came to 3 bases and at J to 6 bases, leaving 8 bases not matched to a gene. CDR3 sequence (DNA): TGTGCCATCAGTGAACCGGGACAGGGGAAGGGTCAGCCCCAGCATTTT. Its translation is CAISEPGQGKGQPQHF.

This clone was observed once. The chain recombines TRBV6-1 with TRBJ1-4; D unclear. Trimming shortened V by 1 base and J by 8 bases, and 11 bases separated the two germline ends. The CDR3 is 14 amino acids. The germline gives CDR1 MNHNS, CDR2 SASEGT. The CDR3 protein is CASSEEAGWEKLFF. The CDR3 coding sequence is TGTGCCAGCAGTGAAGAGGCCGGGTGGGAAAAACTGTTTTTT.

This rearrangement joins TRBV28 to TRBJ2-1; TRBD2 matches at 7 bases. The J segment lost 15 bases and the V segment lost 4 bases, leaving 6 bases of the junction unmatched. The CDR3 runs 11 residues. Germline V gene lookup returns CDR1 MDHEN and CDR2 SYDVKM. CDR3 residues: CASSSLAGVFF. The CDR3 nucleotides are TGTGCCAGCAGTTCCTTAGCGGGTGTGTTCTTC.

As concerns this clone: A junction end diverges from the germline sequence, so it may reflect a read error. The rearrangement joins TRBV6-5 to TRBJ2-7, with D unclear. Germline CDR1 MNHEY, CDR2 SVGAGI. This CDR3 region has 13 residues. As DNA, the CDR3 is TGTGCTAGCAGGATGACTTTCTCCTACGAGCAGTACTTC. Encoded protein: CASRMTFSYEQYF.

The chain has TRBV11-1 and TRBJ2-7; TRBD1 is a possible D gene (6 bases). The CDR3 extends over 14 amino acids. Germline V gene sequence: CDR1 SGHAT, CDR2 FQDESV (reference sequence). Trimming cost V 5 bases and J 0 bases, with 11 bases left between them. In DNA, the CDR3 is TGTGCCAGCAGCCGGGACATCCTCTCCTACGAGCAGTACTTC. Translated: CASSRDILSYEQYF. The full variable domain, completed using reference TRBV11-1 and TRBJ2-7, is EAEVAQSPRYKITEKSQAVAFWCDPISGHATLYWYRQILGQGPELLVQFQDESVVDDSQLPKDRFSAERLKGVDSTLKIQPAELGDSAMYLCASSRDILSYEQYFGPGTRLTVT.

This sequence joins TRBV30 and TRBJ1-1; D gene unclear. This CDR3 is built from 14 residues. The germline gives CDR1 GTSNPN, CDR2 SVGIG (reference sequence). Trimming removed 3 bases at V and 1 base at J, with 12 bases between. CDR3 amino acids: CAWSARGGNTEAFF. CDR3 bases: TGTGCCTGGAGCGCCCGGGGAGGGAACACTGAAGCTTTCTTT.

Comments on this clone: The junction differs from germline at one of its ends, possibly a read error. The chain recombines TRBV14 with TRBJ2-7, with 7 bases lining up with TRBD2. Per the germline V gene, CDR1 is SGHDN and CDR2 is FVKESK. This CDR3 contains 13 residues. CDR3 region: CASSQDLLAAPLF. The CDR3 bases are TGTGCCAGCAGCCAAGATCTTCTAGCGGCTCCCTTGTTC.

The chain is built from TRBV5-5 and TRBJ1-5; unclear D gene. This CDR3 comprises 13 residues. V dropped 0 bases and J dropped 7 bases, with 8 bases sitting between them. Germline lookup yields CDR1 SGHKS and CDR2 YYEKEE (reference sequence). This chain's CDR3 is CASSLAGRQPQHF. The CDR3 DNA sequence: TGTGCCAGCAGCTTGGCGGGGAGGCAGCCCCAGCATTTT.

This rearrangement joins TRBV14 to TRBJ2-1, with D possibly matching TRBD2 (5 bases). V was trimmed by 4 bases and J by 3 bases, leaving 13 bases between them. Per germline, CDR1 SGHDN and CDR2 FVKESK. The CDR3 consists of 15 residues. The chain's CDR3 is CASSLPGKLYNEQFF. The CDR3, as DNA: TGTGCCAGCAGCCTACCCGGGAAGCTCTACAATGAGCAGTTCTTC.

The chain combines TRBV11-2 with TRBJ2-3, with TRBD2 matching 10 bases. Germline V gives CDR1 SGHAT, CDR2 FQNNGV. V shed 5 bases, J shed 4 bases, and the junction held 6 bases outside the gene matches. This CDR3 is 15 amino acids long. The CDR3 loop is CASSQLAGVSDTQYF. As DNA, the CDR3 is TGTGCCAGCAGCCAGCTAGCGGGAGTATCAGATACGCAGTATTTT.

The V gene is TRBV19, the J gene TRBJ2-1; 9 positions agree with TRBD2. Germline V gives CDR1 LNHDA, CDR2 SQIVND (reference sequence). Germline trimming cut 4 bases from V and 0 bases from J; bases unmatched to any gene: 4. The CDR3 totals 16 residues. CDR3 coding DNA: TGTGCCAGTAGTAGCGGGAGGGCCGTCTCCTACAATGAGCAGTTCTTC. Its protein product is CASSSGRAVSYNEQFF.

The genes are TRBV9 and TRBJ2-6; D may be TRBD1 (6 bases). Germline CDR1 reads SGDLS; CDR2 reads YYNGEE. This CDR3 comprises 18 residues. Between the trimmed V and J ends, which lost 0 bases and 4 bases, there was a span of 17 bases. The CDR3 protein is CASSVGGTRGSGANVLTF. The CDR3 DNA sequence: TGTGCCAGCAGCGTAGGTGGGACAAGGGGTTCGGGGGCCAACGTCCTGACTTTC.

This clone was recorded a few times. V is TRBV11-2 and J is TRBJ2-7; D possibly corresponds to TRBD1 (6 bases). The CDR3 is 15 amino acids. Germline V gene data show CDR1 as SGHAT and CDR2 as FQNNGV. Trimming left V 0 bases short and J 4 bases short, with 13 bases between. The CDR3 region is CASSLDQGLRYEQYF. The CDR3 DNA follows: TGTGCCAGCAGCTTAGATCAGGGGCTAAGATACGAGCAGTACTTC.

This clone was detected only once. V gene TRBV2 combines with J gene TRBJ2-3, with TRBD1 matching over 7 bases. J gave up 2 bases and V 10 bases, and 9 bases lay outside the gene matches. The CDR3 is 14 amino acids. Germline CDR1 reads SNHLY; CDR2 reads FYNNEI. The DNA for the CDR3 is TGTGCCACCCGAACGGGACAGCACACAGATACGCAGTATTTT. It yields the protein CATRTGQHTDTQYF.

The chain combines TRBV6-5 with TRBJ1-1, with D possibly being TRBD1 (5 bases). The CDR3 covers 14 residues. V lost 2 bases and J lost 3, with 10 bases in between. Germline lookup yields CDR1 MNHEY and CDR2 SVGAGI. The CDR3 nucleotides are TGTGCCAGCAGTTACAACACGGGGGACACTGAAGCTTTCTTT. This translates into CASSYNTGDTEAFF.

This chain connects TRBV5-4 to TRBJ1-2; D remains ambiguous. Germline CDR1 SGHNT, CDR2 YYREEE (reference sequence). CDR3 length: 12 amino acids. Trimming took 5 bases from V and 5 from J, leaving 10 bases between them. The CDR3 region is CASSLEYYGYTF. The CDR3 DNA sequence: TGTGCCAGCAGTCTGGAGTATTATGGCTACACCTTC. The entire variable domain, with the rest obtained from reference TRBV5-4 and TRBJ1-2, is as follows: ETGVTQSPTHLIKTRGQQVTLRCSSQSGHNTVSWYQQALGQGPQFIFQYYREEENGRGNFPPRFSGLQFPNYSSELNVNALELDDSALYLCASSLEYYGYTFGSGTRLTVV.

The CDR3 region has the DNA TGTGCCAGCAGTTACCGGGACAGGGATACGCAGTATTTT. This translates into CASSYRDRDTQYF. The gene calls are TRBV6-5 and TRBJ2-3, with 8 nucleotides matching TRBD1. V lost 2 bases to trimming and J lost 6 bases; unmatched junction nucleotides: 1. The CDR3 loop spans 13 amino acids. Germline V lookup: CDR1 MNHEY, CDR2 SVGAGI.

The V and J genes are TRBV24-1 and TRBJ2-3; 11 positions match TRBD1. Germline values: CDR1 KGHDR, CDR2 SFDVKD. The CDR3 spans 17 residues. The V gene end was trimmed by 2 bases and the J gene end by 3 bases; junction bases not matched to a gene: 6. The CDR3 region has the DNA TGTGCCACCAGTGATTCCCCCGGGACAGGGGGGACAGATACGCAGTATTTT. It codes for CATSDSPGTGGTDTQYF.

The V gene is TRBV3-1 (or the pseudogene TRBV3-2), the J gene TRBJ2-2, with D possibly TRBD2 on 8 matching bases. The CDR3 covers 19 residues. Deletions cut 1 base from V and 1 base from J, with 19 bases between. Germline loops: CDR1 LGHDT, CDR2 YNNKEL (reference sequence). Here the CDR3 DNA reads TGTGCCAGCAGCCAAGCAGGGGGACTAGGCAGCGGGAACACCGGGGAGCTGTTTTTT. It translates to CASSQAGGLGSGNTGELFF.

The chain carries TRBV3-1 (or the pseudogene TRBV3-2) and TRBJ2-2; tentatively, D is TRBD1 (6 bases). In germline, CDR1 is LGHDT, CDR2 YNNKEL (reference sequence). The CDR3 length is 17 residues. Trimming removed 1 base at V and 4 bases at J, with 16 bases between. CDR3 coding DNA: TGTGCCAGCAGCCAAGTTGGGGGCAGGGTCAGCACCGGGGAGCTGTTTTTT. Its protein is CASSQVGGRVSTGELFF.

For the CDR3, the DNA is TGTGCCAGCAGTGAATCCAGGGACAGGGTCGAGCAGTACTTC. It specifies CASSESRDRVEQYF. The chain couples TRBV6-1 to TRBJ2-7; 9 positions agree with TRBD1. J gave up 6 bases and V 2 bases, and 5 bases lay outside the gene matches. Looked up from germline, CDR1 is MNHNS and CDR2 is SASEGT. There are 14 residues in the CDR3.

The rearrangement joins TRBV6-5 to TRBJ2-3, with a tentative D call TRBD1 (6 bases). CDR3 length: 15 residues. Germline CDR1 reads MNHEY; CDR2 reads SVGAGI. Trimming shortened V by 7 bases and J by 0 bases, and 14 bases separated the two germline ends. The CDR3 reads CASTGQLASTDTQYF. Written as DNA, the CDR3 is TGTGCCAGCACTGGACAGTTAGCTAGCACAGATACGCAGTATTTT.

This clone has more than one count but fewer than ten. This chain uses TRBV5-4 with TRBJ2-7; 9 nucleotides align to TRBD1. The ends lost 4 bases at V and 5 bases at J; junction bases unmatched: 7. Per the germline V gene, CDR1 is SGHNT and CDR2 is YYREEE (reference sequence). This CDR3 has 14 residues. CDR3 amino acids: CASSEGGTGNEQYF. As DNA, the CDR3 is TGTGCCAGCAGCGAAGGAGGGACAGGGAACGAGCAGTACTTC.

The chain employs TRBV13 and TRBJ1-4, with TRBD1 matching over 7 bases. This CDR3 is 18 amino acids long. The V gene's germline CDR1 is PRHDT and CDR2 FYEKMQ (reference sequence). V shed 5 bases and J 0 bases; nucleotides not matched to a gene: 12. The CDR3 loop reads CASSPRTGGKATNEKLFF. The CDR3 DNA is TGTGCCAGCAGCCCTAGGACAGGAGGAAAAGCAACTAATGAAAAACTGTTTTTT.

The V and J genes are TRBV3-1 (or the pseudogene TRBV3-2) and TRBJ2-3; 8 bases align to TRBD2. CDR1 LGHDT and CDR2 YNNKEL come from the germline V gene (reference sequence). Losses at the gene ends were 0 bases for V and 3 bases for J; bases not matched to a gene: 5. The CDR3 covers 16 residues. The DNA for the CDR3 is TGTGCCAGCAGCCAAGATGCAGCGGGAGTAACAGATACGCAGTATTTT. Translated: CASSQDAAGVTDTQYF.

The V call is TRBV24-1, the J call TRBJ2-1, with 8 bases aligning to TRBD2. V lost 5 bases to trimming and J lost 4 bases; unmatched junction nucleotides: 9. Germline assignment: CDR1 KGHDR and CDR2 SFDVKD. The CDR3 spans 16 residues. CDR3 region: CATSARATSGYNEQFF. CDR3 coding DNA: TGTGCCACCAGTGCCCGGGCAACTAGCGGATACAATGAGCAGTTCTTC.

The CDR3 DNA follows: TGTGCCAGCAGTGAAATTATCCGCCGGGGGACCTATGGCTACACCTTC. Residues: CASSEIIRRGTYGYTF. This chain uses TRBV2 with TRBJ1-2; weak D call: TRBD1 (5 bases). Germline V CDR1 and CDR2: SNHLY, FYNNEI. V was shortened by 2 bases and J by 4 bases, with 17 bases between the two germline ends. The CDR3 runs 16 residues.